This T cell receptor (beta chain) was found in a study of blood T cell repertoires in COVID-19. Whole-study context: PBMCs, B-cell-depleted T cells, or T cells were the source of the cDNA or gDNA that made up the material.

Between the trimmed V and J ends, which lost 0 bases and 3 bases, there was a span of 11 bases. CDR3 size: 15 residues. Germline assignment: CDR1 LGHNA and CDR2 YSLEER. Repertoires were generated with immunoSEQ multiplex PCR, while TCRdb's copy carries only in-frame clones and drops some. The sample records about 160,000 clones, 87% being singletons. This clone was seen more than once but under ten times. The TCR comes from a woman in her fifties or sixties with active or convalescent COVID-19. Specimen: peripheral blood. This rearrangement joins TRBV4-3 to TRBJ1-2; no clear D. As DNA, the CDR3 is TGCGCCAGCAGCCAAGATCGGGAATTGGACTATGGCTACACCTTC. Encoded protein: CASSQDRELDYGYTF.